Below are 14 T cell receptor beta chains sequenced from a single sample in a study of glioma-infiltrating T cells after dendritic cell vaccination. Only in-frame clones appear in the TCRdb table, and some are missing; sequencing was by immunoSEQ multiplex PCR. Of 70,000 to 95,000 clones listed, around 87% were seen once; the top ten hold 2% to 2.5%. Time point specified: after dendritic cell vaccination, including at tumor progression/relapse. The source material was blood, sampled after dendritic cell vaccination. All receptors come from a human donor with glioblastoma.

The chain couples TRBV5-4 to TRBJ2-1; a possible D gene is TRBD1 (6 bases). The CDR3 runs 14 residues. The V end was cut by 2 bases, the J end by 5 bases, with 11 bases between. The V gene's germline CDR1 is SGHNT and CDR2 YYREEE (reference sequence). The CDR3 bases are TGTGCCAGCAGCTTACAGTCAGGGGACAATGAGCAGTTCTTC. It translates to CASSLQSGDNEQFF.

This chain links TRBV11-3 with TRBJ2-3; no definite D call. This CDR3 contains 14 residues. The V gene lost 4 bases and the J gene lost 0 bases, with 8 bases spanning the gap. Germline V lookup: CDR1 SGHNT, CDR2 YENEEA. The CDR3 here is CASSSLGSTDTQYF. CDR3 sequence (DNA): TGTGCCAGCAGCTCCTTGGGCAGCACAGATACGCAGTATTTT.

V usage is TRBV18 and J usage is TRBJ1-5; D call uncertain. With 3 bases removed from V and 5 bases from J, the gap between germline ends came to 14 bases. The CDR3 is 15 amino acids. Germline loops: CDR1 KGHSH, CDR2 LQKENI. The CDR3 reads CASSPEQLSYQPQHF. For the CDR3, the DNA is TGTGCCAGCTCACCGGAACAGTTATCTTATCAGCCCCAGCATTTT.

This clone showed up just once. The chain links TRBV14 to TRBJ1-2, with 9 bases fitting TRBD1. In germline, CDR1 is SGHDN, CDR2 FVKESK. With V trimmed by 5 bases and J by 0 bases, 7 bases remained unmatched. This CDR3 spans 16 amino acids. CDR3 in amino acids: CASSSIGQGPNYGYTF. In DNA, the CDR3 is TGTGCCAGCAGCTCCATTGGACAGGGGCCTAACTATGGCTACACCTTC.

This clone has just one count. V gene TRBV7-3 combines with J gene TRBJ2-1, with 10 bases lining up with TRBD2. V shed 5 bases, J shed 7 bases, and the junction held 8 bases outside the gene matches. Per the germline V gene, CDR1 is SGHTA and CDR2 is FQGTGA. The CDR3 loop spans 15 amino acids. The chain's CDR3 is CASSKGSGRANEQFF. The CDR3 DNA reads as TGTGCCAGCAGCAAAGGGAGCGGGAGGGCGAATGAGCAGTTCTTC.

The rearrangement links TRBV5-1 to TRBJ2-2; 7 bases align to TRBD1. J gave up 7 bases and V 0 bases, and 6 bases lay outside the gene matches. There are 15 residues in the CDR3. Germline V gene data show CDR1 as SGHRS and CDR2 as YFSETQ. CDR3 bases: TGCGCCAGCAGCTTGGCGTCGACAGGGTACGGGGAGCTGTTTTTT. Translation gives CASSLASTGYGELFF.

The chain is built from TRBV11-3 and TRBJ2-1, with 9 bases lining up with TRBD2. Germline CDR1 SGHNT, CDR2 YENEEA. The V segment lost 5 bases and the J segment 9 bases; nucleotides outside the gene matches: 5. CDR3 length: 13 amino acids. The CDR3 sequence: CASSQTSGGEQFF. The CDR3 DNA sequence: TGTGCCAGCAGCCAGACTAGCGGAGGTGAGCAGTTCTTC.

This chain uses TRBV5-1 with TRBJ2-5; no definite D call. This CDR3 is 13 amino acids long. The ends were cut back, 4 bases at V and 1 base at J, with 8 bases in the middle. Germline CDR1 SGHRS, CDR2 YFSETQ. The chain's CDR3 is CASSPPGQETQYF. Written as DNA, the CDR3 is TGCGCCAGCAGCCCCCCCGGCCAAGAGACCCAGTACTTC. The full variable domain, its missing parts supplied by reference TRBV5-1 and TRBJ2-5, is KAGVTQTPRYLIKTRGQQVTLSCSPISGHRSVSWYQQTPGQGLQFLFEYFSETQRNKGNFPGRFSGRQFSNSRSEMNVSTLELGDSALYLCASSPPGQETQYFGPGTRLLVL.

V is TRBV4-3 and J is TRBJ2-5; TRBD2 agrees at 10 bases. V shed 1 base, J shed 2 bases, and the junction held 10 bases outside the gene matches. CDR1 and CDR2 from the germline V gene are LGHNA and YSLEER. The CDR3 has 18 amino acids. The CDR3 DNA reads as TGCGCCAGCAGCCAAGCCCCCCTAGCGGGAGAGTTTCAAGAGACCCAGTACTTC. It is translated as CASSQAPLAGEFQETQYF.

The chain is built from TRBV5-1 and TRBJ1-2; 8 bases are shared with TRBD1. The germline V gene encodes CDR1 SGHRS and CDR2 YFSETQ. The CDR3 has 15 amino acids. The ends lost 3 bases at V and 5 bases at J; junction bases unmatched: 9. CDR3 amino acids: CASSSSGTGDYGYTF. The DNA of the CDR3 is TGCGCCAGCAGCTCGTCCGGGACAGGCGATTATGGCTACACCTTC.

This chain joins TRBV15 and TRBJ2-5, with 12 bases aligning to TRBD1. V lost 6 bases to trimming and J lost 1 base; unmatched junction nucleotides: 6. The CDR3 runs 16 residues. Germline V gene lookup returns CDR1 LNHNV and CDR2 YYDKDF (reference sequence). Here the CDR3 DNA reads TGTGCCACCAGGGGGGACAGGGGGCGCTCCCAAGAGACCCAGTACTTC. Its translation is CATRGDRGRSQETQYF.

The V gene is TRBV5-6, the J gene TRBJ1-2; 7 positions agree with TRBD1. CDR1 SGHDT and CDR2 YYEEEE come from the germline V gene. V lost 0 bases to trimming and J lost 3 bases; unmatched junction nucleotides: 8. The CDR3 contains 16 residues. For the CDR3, the DNA is TGTGCCAGCAGCTTGGGTTCAGGGGGGACCCACTATGGCTACACCTTC. Amino acid sequence: CASSLGSGGTHYGYTF. The variable domain in full, with the rest retrieved from reference TRBV5-6 and TRBJ1-2, is DAGVTQSPTHLIKTRGQQVTLRCSPKSGHDTVSWYQQALGQGPQFIFQYYEEEERQRGNFPDRFSGHQFPNYSSELNVNALLLGDSALYLCASSLGSGGTHYGYTFGSGTRLTVV.

The chain joins TRBV6-1 to TRBJ2-5; D is uncertain. The CDR3 covers 13 residues. Germline values: CDR1 MNHNS, CDR2 SASEGT. Trimming took off 7 bases at V and 1 base at J, with 10 bases between the two ends. CDR3: CASTRGIQETQYF. DNA of the CDR3: TGTGCCAGCACCCGAGGCATCCAAGAGACCCAGTACTTC.

V is TRBV19 and J is TRBJ1-6; maybe TRBD1 (5 bases). Germline CDR1 LNHDA, CDR2 SQIVND (reference sequence). CDR3 length: 15 residues. Trimming cost V 4 bases and J 2 bases, with 9 bases left between them. CDR3 region: CASSSQTAYNSPLHF. DNA for the CDR3: TGTGCCAGTAGTAGCCAGACAGCCTATAATTCACCCCTCCACTTT.